This is a list of T cell receptor beta chains from one sample in a study of shared clonotypes between healthy human individuals. Libraries were prepared by immunoSEQ multiplex PCR; TCRdb keeps only in-frame clonotypes and omits some of them. The sample carries about 490,000 clones, around 79% recorded once. Sequenced material: PBMCs. The receptor source for this set is a woman aged 40 to 49 in good health. Some clones in this sample may be carry-over from other donors' samples. CDR3s include the opening cysteine and the closing phenylalanine or tryptophan. D genes are given only for firm matches. Some rows mark clone size as missing; the rest say once, few, many or name a class of expanded clone.

d_call: TRBD1
clone_size: NA
v_call: TRBV30
j_call: TRBJ1-3
cdr3_aa: CAWSTGGGNTIYF
cdr3_nt: TGTGCCTGGAGCACAGGGGGAGGAAACACCATATATTTT

d_call: TRBD2
clone_size: NA
v_call: TRBV6-1
j_call: TRBJ2-2
cdr3_aa: CASSEVSGSGAGELFF
cdr3_nt: TGTGCCAGCAGTGAAGTTAGCGGGAGTGGTGCCGGGGAGCTGTTTTTT

d_call: NA
clone_size: once
v_call: TRBV7-2
j_call: TRBJ2-1
cdr3_aa: CASSLEGEQFF
cdr3_nt: TGTGCCAGCAGCTTAGAAGGCGAGCAGTTCTTC

d_call: NA
clone_size: NA
v_call: TRBV30
j_call: TRBJ1-3
cdr3_aa: CAWSRSSGNTIYF
cdr3_nt: TGTGCCTGGAGTCGGAGCTCTGGAAACACCATATATTTT

d_call: TRBD2
clone_size: NA
v_call: TRBV10-3
j_call: TRBJ2-7
cdr3_aa: CATREGPYEQYF
cdr3_nt: TGTGCCACCAGGGAGGGCCCGTACGAGCAGTACTTC

d_call: NA
clone_size: NA
v_call: TRBV7-2
j_call: TRBJ2-7
cdr3_aa: CASSGTLPWGEQYF
cdr3_nt: TGTGCCAGCAGCGGGACCCTCCCGTGGGGCGAGCAGTACTTC

d_call: TRBD2
clone_size: few
v_call: TRBV30
j_call: TRBJ2-7
cdr3_aa: CAWSGSGDTAEQYF
cdr3_nt: TGTGCCTGGAGTGGTAGCGGGGACACCGCCGAGCAGTACTTC

d_call: NA
clone_size: many
v_call: TRBV5-4
j_call: TRBJ2-7
cdr3_aa: CASSLMGHRYEQYF
cdr3_nt: TGTGCCAGCAGCTTGATGGGACATCGCTACGAGCAGTACTTC

d_call: TRBD1
clone_size: NA
v_call: TRBV5-1
j_call: TRBJ2-1
cdr3_aa: CASSFAGTADEQFF
cdr3_nt: TGCGCCAGCAGCTTCGCCGGGACAGCGGATGAGCAGTTCTTC

d_call: NA
clone_size: NA
v_call: TRBV28
j_call: TRBJ2-7
cdr3_aa: CASRFREEQYF
cdr3_nt: TGTGCCAGCAGGTTCCGGGAGGAGCAGTACTTC

d_call: TRBD2
clone_size: NA
v_call: TRBV7-2
j_call: TRBJ2-3
cdr3_aa: CASRRGLAGGTDTQYF
cdr3_nt: TGTGCCAGCAGGAGGGGACTAGCGGGAGGCACAGATACGCAGTATTTT

d_call: TRBD2
clone_size: NA
v_call: TRBV28
j_call: TRBJ2-1
cdr3_aa: CASSFSSGSSYNEQFF
cdr3_nt: TGTGCCAGCAGTTTTTCTAGCGGGAGCTCCTACAATGAGCAGTTCTTC

d_call: NA
clone_size: NA
v_call: TRBV5-4
j_call: TRBJ2-7
cdr3_aa: CASSWGQTYEQYF
cdr3_nt: TGTGCCAGCAGCTGGGGACAAACCTACGAGCAGTACTTC

d_call: NA
clone_size: NA
v_call: TRBV5-6
j_call: TRBJ2-2
cdr3_aa: CASSLAGGFDTGELFF
cdr3_nt: TGTGCCAGCAGCTTGGCTGGGGGCTTTGACACCGGGGAGCTGTTTTTT

d_call: TRBD2
clone_size: NA
v_call: TRBV9
j_call: TRBJ2-5
cdr3_aa: CASSVGTSGGETQYF
cdr3_nt: TGTGCCAGCAGCGTCGGGACTAGCGGGGGAGAGACCCAGTACTTC

d_call: NA
clone_size: NA
v_call: TRBV6-1
j_call: TRBJ1-2
cdr3_aa: CASSESGRGEGYTF
cdr3_nt: TGTGCCAGCAGTGAATCCGGTAGGGGTGAAGGCTACACCTTC

d_call: TRBD2
clone_size: NA
v_call: TRBV30
j_call: TRBJ2-2
cdr3_aa: CAWGWGLAGTTGELFF
cdr3_nt: TGTGCCTGGGGATGGGGGCTAGCGGGGACCACCGGGGAGCTGTTTTTT

d_call: TRBD2
clone_size: NA
v_call: TRBV10-3
j_call: TRBJ2-5
cdr3_aa: CAISDQGLAGEETQYF
cdr3_nt: TGTGCCATCAGTGACCAGGGACTAGCGGGAGAAGAGACCCAGTACTTC

d_call: TRBD1
clone_size: NA
v_call: TRBV9
j_call: TRBJ1-5
cdr3_aa: CASSATGTENQPQHF
cdr3_nt: TGTGCCAGCAGCGCCACCGGGACAGAGAATCAGCCCCAGCATTTT

d_call: NA
clone_size: NA
v_call: TRBV21-1
j_call: TRBJ2-1
cdr3_aa: CASSQRSKPNEQFF
cdr3_nt: TGTGCCAGCAGTCAGCGCTCGAAACCCAATGAGCAGTTCTTC

d_call: NA
clone_size: NA
v_call: TRBV7-3
j_call: TRBJ2-3
cdr3_aa: CASSRLGVPTDTQYF
cdr3_nt: TGTGCCAGCAGTCGGTTAGGGGTTCCCACAGATACGCAGTATTTT

d_call: NA
clone_size: NA
v_call: TRBV4-1
j_call: TRBJ1-6
cdr3_aa: CASSQDRESPLHF
cdr3_nt: TGCGCCAGCAGCCAAGATAGGGAATCACCCCTCCACTTT

d_call: NA
clone_size: NA
v_call: TRBV11-3
j_call: TRBJ2-2
cdr3_aa: CASSFSHTVNTGELFF
cdr3_nt: TGTGCCAGCAGCTTTTCCCATACCGTTAACACCGGGGAGCTGTTTTTT

d_call: NA
clone_size: NA
v_call: TRBV2
j_call: TRBJ2-1
cdr3_aa: CASTRGNEQFF
cdr3_nt: TGTGCCAGCACTAGGGGCAATGAGCAGTTCTTC

d_call: NA
clone_size: NA
v_call: TRBV9
j_call: TRBJ1-4
cdr3_aa: CASSPGPYHNEKLFF
cdr3_nt: TGTGCCAGCAGCCCCGGTCCTTACCATAATGAAAAACTGTTTTTT

d_call: NA
clone_size: few
v_call: TRBV28
j_call: TRBJ1-2
cdr3_aa: CASSLDRIYGYTF
cdr3_nt: TGTGCCAGCAGTTTAGACAGGATCTATGGCTACACCTTC

d_call: TRBD1
clone_size: NA
v_call: TRBV28
j_call: TRBJ2-4
cdr3_aa: CASSPGQGPLFIQYF
cdr3_nt: TGTGCCAGCAGTCCGGGACAGGGTCCACTATTCATTCAGTACTTC